This T cell receptor (beta chain) was found in a study of blood T cells in healthy people across ages. General study points: PBMCs that were unsorted prevented a conclusive naive versus antigen-experienced comparison. Naive CD4+ cell counts and diversity both ran higher in long-lived than in aged donors.

There were healthy Caucasian individuals from Russia, aged about 6 to 90, serving as donors. Peripheral blood samples of 9 to 10 milliliters were drawn from each donor. Only one count was recorded for this clonotype. Its antigen is undetermined. A much larger clonotype is one base distant, so this may be a read error. Using a J-beta primer mix together with a sample-barcoded 5' primer, a second PCR was run for about 7 to 12 cycles. MiXCR, run by TCRdb on the 5' RACE reads, gives a single entry per CDR3 protein. The sample has hundreds of thousands of distinct CDR3 sequences; roughly 50% are singletons. The source is an older woman in good health. Specimen: blood.

CDR3 nucleotide sequence: TGTGCCAACAGTGAAATCAGCGGGCCTTACAATGAGCAGTTCTTC. It encodes CANSEISGPYNEQFF. The J gene is TRBJ2-1, the V gene TRBV2, with D perhaps TRBD2 (6 bases). Germline lookup yields CDR1 SNHLY and CDR2 FYNNEI. The CDR3 is 15 amino acids. Variable domain in full (rest from reference TRBV2 and TRBJ2-1): EPEVTQTPSHQVTQMGQEVILRCVPISNHLYFYWYRQILGQKVEFLVSFYNNEISEKSEIFDDQFSVERPDGSNFTLKIRSTKLEDSAMYFCANSEISGPYNEQFFGPGTRLTVL.